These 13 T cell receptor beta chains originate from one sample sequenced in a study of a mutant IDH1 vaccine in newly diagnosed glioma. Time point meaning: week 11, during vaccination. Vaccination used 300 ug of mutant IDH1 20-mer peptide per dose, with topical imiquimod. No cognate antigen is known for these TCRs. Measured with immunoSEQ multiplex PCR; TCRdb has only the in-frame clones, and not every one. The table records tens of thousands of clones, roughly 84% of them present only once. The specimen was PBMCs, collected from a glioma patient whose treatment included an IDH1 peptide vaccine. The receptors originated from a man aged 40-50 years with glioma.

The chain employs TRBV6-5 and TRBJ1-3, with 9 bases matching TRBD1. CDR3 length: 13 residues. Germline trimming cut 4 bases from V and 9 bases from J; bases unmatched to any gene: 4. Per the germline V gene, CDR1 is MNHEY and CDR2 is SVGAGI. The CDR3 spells CASSWTGDSTIYF. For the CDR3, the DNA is TGTGCCAGCAGTTGGACAGGGGACAGCACCATATATTTT.

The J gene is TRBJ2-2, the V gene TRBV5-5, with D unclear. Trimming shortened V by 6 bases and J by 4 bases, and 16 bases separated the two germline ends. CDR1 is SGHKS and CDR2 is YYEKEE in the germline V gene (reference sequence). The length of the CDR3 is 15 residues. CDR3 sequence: CASTRSGQGTGELFF. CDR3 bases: TGTGCCAGCACCCGCTCTGGGCAAGGCACCGGGGAGCTGTTTTTT.

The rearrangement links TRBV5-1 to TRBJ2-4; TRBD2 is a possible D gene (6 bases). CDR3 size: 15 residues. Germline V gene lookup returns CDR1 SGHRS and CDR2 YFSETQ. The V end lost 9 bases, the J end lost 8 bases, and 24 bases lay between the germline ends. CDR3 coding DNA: TGCGCCATCCTCGACCGGGGACTCCCATGGGACATTCAGTACTTC. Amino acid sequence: CAILDRGLPWDIQYF.

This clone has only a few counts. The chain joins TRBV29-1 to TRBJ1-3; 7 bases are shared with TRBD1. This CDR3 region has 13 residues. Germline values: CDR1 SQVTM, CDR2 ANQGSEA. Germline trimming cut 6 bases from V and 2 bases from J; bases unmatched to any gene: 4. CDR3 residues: CSVTQGAGNTIYF. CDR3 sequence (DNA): TGCAGCGTCACCCAGGGGGCTGGAAACACCATATATTTT.

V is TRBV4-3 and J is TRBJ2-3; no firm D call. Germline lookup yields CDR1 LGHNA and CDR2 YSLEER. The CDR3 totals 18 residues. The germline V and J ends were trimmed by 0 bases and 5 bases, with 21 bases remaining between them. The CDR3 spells CASSQDWKVRSLGDTQYF. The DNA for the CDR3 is TGCGCCAGCAGCCAAGATTGGAAAGTGCGGAGCTTGGGAGATACGCAGTATTTT.

In DNA form, the CDR3 reads TGTGCCAGCAGCTCAGATCATGAGCAGTTCTTC. This codes for CASSSDHEQFF. The V call is TRBV7-9, the J call TRBJ2-1; D not certain. The CDR3 has 11 amino acids. Germline CDR1 and CDR2: SEHNR and FQNEAQ (reference sequence). V gave up 4 bases and J gave up 8 bases, with 6 bases separating them.

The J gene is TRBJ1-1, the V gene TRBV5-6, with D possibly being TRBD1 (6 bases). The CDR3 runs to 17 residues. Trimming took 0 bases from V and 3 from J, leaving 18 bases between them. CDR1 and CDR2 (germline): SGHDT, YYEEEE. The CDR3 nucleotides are TGTGCCAGCAGCTTGGCCGGGTGGGGGCTCAAGGACACTGAAGCTTTCTTT. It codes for CASSLAGWGLKDTEAFF.

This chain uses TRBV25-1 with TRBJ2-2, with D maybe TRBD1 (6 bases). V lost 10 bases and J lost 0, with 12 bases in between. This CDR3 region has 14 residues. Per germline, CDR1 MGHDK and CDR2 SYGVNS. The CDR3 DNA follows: TGTGCCACCCCACAGGGTCCGAACACCGGGGAGCTGTTTTTT. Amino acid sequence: CATPQGPNTGELFF.

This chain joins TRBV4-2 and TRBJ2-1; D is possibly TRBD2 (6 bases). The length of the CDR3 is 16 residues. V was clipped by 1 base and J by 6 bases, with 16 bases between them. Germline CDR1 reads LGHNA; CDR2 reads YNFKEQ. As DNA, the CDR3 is TGTGCCAGCAGCCAAGGCTGGGGGGAGACTGCCAATGAGCAGTTCTTC. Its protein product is CASSQGWGETANEQFF.

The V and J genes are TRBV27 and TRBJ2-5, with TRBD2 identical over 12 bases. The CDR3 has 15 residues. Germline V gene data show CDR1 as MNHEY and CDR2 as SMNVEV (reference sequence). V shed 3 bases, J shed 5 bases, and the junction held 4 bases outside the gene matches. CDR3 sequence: CASSLTSGSEETQYF. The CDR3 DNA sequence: TGTGCCAGCAGTTTGACTAGCGGGAGTGAGGAGACCCAGTACTTC.

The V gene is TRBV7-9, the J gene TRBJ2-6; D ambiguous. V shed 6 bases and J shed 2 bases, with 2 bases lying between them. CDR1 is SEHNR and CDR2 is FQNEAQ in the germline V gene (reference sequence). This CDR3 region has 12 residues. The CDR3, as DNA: TGTGCCAGCAGGACTGGGGCCAACGTCCTGACTTTC. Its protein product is CASRTGANVLTF.

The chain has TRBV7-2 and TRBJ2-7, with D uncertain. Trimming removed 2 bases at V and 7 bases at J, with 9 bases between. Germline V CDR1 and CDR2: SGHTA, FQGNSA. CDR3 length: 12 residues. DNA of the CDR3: TGTGCCAGCAGCTTACAGCCTACGGAGCAGTACTTC. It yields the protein CASSLQPTEQYF.

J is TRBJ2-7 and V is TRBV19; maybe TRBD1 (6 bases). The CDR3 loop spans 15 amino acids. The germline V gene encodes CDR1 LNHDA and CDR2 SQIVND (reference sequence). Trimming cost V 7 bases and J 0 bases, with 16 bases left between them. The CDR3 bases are TGTGCCAGTATGGGACCGGGACATAACTCCTACGAGCAGTACTTC. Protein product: CASMGPGHNSYEQYF.